This TCR beta chain is from a study of T cell repertoires in cytomegalovirus infection. Study context: Public signatures in TCR beta pointed to CMV infection and matching HLA type. Study-wide points: Clonotype analysis showed dominance of the ex vivo response by HLA-C-restricted CMV-specific TCR beta clonotypes. Cumulative public TCR beta family frequency identified CMV carriers with the relevant HLA.

One entry per CDR3 protein results from TCRdb running MiXCR on the reads. The sample carries about 360,000 distinct CDR3 sequences, 18% recorded once. This clonotype has a handful of counts. Its antigen is still unknown. The germline V gene encodes CDR1 LGHDT and CDR2 YNNKEL (reference sequence). The CDR3 is 14 residues long. V gave up 1 base and J gave up 7 bases; unmatched junction bases: 3. The sample was PBMCs. The genes are TRBV3-1 and TRBJ1-5, with 8 bases that match TRBD1. This receptor was taken from a human donor in good health (CMV status not recorded). Some clones in this sample may be carry-over from other donors' samples. CDR3 DNA: TGTGCCAGCAGCCAAGGACAGGGGTTGCAGCCCCAGCATTTT. Translation: CASSQGQGLQPQHF.